This T cell receptor beta chain comes out of a study of prognosis after radiotherapy for stage I lung cancer. Study results and caveats: Lower post-radiation Shannon entropy was seen in patients who went on to develop distant metastases. Unique TCR clone counts dropped after stereotactic body radiation therapy, from a median of around 10,000 to 6,900.

This clonotype has a count of ten or more. Its target is not known. Genomic DNA served as the source from which two-round multiplex PCR generated TCR beta CDR3 amplicons. TRBV and TRBJ genes each had their own specific primers in first-round PCR. TCRdb re-analysed the multiplex PCR reads in MiXCR, keeping a single row per CDR3 protein. The data show 25,000 to 30,000 distinct CDR3 sequences, around 41% seen once. The CDR3 has 17 residues. V lost 7 bases to trimming and J lost 0 bases, with 19 bases between them. The germline V gene encodes CDR1 MNHEY and CDR2 SMNVEV (reference sequence). V gene TRBV27 combines with J gene TRBJ2-1; TRBD1 is a possible D gene (6 bases). The source was PBMCs, collected before or after stereotactic body radiation therapy (not recorded which). The receptor's source is a donor over 45 with non-small cell lung cancer. The CDR3 loop reads CASNPGGGQSSYNEQFF. The CDR3 DNA follows: TGTGCCAGCAACCCTGGTGGGGGCCAGAGCTCCTACAATGAGCAGTTCTTC.